One sample yielded the 5 T cell receptor beta chains listed below, sequenced in a study of T cells in Graves' hyperthyroidism and ophthalmopathy. TCR beta CDR3 region amplification was performed from RNA transcripts. HTBI primers drove first-round RT-PCR of the TCR CDR3. TCRdb ran MiXCR on the multiplex PCR reads and lists one entry per CDR3 protein. The sample lists fewer than 350,000 distinct CDR3 sequences, under 25% seen once, with 50% in the top ten. Sequenced input: blood. These receptors were obtained from a woman in her 50s with Graves' hyperthyroidism.

The J gene is TRBJ2-1, the V gene TRBV24-1; 15 bases map to TRBD2. The CDR3 loop spans 18 amino acids. Germline lookup yields CDR1 KGHDR and CDR2 SFDVKD. V dropped 7 bases and J dropped 1; count of bases not matched to a gene: 7. The DNA for the CDR3 is TGTGCCACCAGCAGGACTAGCGGGGGGGCCCGGTCCTACAATGAGCAGTTCTTC. Amino acid sequence: CATSRTSGGARSYNEQFF.

The V and J genes are TRBV28 and TRBJ1-2; possible D gene TRBD1, 6 bases. V gave up 6 bases and J gave up 3 bases, with 11 bases separating them. Germline CDR1 is MDHEN and CDR2 is SYDVKM. There are 13 residues in the CDR3. CDR3 bases: TGTGCCAGCAGAACGGCAGGGGACTATGGCTACACCTTC. Its protein is CASRTAGDYGYTF.

This clonotype was recorded many times. The chain employs TRBV5-1 and TRBJ1-1, with D maybe TRBD1 (6 bases). V lost 7 bases and J 0 bases, leaving 22 bases between the germline ends. The CDR3 is 17 amino acids. CDR1 SGHRS and CDR2 YFSETQ come from the germline V gene. CDR3: CASRGGDTGSVNTEAFF. CDR3 nucleotides: TGCGCCAGCCGGGGGGGGGACACCGGGTCAGTGAACACTGAAGCTTTCTTT.

A few counts support this clonotype. The rearrangement links TRBV5-5 to TRBJ1-6; D uncertain. The CDR3 covers 13 residues. Germline lookup yields CDR1 SGHKS and CDR2 YYEKEE (reference sequence). Trimming took off 1 base at V and 7 bases at J, with 6 bases between the two ends. The CDR3 sequence: CASSLRLNSPLHF. DNA for the CDR3: TGTGCCAGCAGCTTGCGCCTAAATTCACCCCTCCACTTT.

In this sample, this clonotype turned up many times. The genes are TRBV5-8 and TRBJ1-1, with D uncertain. The CDR3 totals 13 residues. V lost 4 bases and J 2 bases, leaving 9 bases between the germline ends. In germline, CDR1 is SGHTS, CDR2 YDEGEE. CDR3 sequence (DNA): TGTGCCAGCAGCCTTATGCTTAACACTGAAGCTTTCTTT. Translated, it gives CASSLMLNTEAFF.